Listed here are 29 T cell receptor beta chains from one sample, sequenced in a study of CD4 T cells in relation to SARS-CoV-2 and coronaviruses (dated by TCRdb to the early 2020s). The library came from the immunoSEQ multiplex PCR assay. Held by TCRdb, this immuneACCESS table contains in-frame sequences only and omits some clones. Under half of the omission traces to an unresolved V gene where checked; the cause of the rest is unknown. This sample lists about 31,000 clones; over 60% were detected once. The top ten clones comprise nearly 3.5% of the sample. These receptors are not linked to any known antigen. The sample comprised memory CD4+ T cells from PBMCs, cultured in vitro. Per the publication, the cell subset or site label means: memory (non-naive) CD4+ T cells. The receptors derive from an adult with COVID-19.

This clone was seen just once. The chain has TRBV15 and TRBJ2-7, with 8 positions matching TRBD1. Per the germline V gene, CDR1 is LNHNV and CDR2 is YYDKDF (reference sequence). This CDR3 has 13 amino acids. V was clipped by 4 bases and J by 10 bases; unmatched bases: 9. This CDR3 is CATSMAGGRFQYF. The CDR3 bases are TGTGCCACCAGCATGGCAGGGGGCCGGTTTCAGTACTTC.

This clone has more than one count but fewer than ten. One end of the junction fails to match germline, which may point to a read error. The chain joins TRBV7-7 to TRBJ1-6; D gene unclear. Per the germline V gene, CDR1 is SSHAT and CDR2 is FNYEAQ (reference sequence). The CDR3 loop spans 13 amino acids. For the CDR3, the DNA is TGTGCTAGCAGCCCCGGGGTCAATTCACCCCTCCACTTT. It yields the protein CASSPGVNSPLHF.

The chain's CDR3 is CSASTGGHEQYF. The DNA of the CDR3 is TGCAGTGCGAGTACAGGGGGCCACGAGCAGTACTTC. The chain carries TRBV20-1 and TRBJ2-7; 9 nucleotides match TRBD1. Unmatched junction bases numbered 5, after V lost 6 bases and J lost 5 bases. Germline lookup yields CDR1 DFQATT and CDR2 SNEGSKA (reference sequence). CDR3 length: 12 amino acids.

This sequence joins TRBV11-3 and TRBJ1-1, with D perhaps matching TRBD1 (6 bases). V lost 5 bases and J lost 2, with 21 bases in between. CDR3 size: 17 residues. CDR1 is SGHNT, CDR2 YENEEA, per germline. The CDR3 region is CASSTLPTGHKNTEAFF. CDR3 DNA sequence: TGTGCCAGCAGCACCTTACCAACGGGACACAAAAACACTGAAGCTTTCTTT.

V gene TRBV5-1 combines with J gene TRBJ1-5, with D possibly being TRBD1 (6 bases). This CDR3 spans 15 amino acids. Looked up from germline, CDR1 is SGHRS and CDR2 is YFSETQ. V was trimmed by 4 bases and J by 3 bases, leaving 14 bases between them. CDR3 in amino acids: CASSADGQINQPQHF. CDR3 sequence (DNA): TGCGCCAGCAGCGCCGACGGACAGATCAATCAGCCCCAGCATTTT. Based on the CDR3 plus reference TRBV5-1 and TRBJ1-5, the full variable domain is KAGVTQTPRYLIKTRGQQVTLSCSPISGHRSVSWYQQTPGQGLQFLFEYFSETQRNKGNFPGRFSGRQFSNSRSEMNVSTLELGDSALYLCASSADGQINQPQHFGDGTRLSIL.

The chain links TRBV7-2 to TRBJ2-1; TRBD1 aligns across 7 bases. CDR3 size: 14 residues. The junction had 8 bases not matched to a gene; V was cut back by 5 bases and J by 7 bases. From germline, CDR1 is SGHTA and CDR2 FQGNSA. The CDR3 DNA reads TGTGCCAGCAGCGCCCGAGGACAGGCAAATGAGCAGTTCTTC. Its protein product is CASSARGQANEQFF.

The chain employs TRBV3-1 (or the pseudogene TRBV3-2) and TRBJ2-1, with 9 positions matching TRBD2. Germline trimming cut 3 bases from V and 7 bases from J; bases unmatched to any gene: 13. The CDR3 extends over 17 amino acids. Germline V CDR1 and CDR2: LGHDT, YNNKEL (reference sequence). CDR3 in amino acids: CASSHPSGLAMTNEQFF. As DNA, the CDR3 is TGTGCCAGCAGCCATCCTTCGGGACTAGCTATGACTAATGAGCAGTTCTTC.

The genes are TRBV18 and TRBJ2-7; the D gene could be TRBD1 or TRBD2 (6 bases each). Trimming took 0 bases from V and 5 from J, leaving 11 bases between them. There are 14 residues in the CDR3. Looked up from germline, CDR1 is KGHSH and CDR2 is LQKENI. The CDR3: CASSPPARGDEQYF. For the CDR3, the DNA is TGTGCCAGCTCACCACCGGCTAGGGGGGACGAGCAGTACTTC.

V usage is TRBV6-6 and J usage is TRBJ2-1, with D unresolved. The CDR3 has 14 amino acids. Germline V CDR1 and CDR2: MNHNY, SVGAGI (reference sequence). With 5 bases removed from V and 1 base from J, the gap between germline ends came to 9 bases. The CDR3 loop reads CASSRAASYNEQFF. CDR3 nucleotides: TGTGCCAGCAGTAGGGCGGCTTCCTACAATGAGCAGTTCTTC.

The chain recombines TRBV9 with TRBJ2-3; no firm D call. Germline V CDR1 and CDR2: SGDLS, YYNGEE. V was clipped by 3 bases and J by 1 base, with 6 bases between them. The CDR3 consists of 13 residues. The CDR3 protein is CASSGGRTDTQYF. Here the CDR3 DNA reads TGTGCCAGCAGCGGAGGCCGCACAGATACGCAGTATTTT.

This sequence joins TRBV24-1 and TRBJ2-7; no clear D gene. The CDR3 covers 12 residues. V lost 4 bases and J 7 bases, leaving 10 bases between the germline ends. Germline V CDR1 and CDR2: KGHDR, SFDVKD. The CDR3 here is CATSEGSLEQYF. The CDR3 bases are TGTGCCACCAGTGAGGGGTCGTTGGAGCAGTACTTC.

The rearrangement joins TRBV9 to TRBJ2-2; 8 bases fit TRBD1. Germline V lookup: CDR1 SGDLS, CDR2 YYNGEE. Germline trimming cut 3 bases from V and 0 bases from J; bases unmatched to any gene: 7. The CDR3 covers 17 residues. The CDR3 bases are TGTGCCAGCAGCGCAAACCCAGGGGGCGCGAACACCGGGGAGCTGTTTTTT. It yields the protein CASSANPGGANTGELFF.

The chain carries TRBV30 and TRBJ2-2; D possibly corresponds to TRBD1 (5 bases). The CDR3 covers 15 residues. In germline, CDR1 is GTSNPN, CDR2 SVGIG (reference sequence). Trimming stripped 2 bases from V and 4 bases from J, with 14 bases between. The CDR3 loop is CAWSKLDTSTGELFF. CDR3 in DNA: TGTGCCTGGAGTAAGCTGGACACTTCCACCGGGGAGCTGTTTTTT.

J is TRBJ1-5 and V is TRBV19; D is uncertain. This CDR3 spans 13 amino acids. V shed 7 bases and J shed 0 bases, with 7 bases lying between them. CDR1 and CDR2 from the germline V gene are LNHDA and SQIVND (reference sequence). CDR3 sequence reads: CASTDYSNQPQHF. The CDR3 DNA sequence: TGTGCCAGTACAGATTATAGCAATCAGCCCCAGCATTTT.

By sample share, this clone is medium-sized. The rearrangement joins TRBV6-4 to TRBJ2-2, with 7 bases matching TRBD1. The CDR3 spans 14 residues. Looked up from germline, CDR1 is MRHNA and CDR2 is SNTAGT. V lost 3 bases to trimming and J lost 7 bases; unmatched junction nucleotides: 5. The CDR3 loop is CASSDGTDSGELFF. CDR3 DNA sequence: TGTGCCAGCAGTGATGGGACAGACAGCGGGGAGCTGTTTTTT.

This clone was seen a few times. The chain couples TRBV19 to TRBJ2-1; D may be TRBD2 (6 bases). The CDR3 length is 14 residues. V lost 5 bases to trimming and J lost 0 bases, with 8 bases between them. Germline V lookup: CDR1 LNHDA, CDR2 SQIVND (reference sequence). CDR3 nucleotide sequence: TGTGCCAGTAGTTTCGGGAGCTCCTACAATGAGCAGTTCTTC. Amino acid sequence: CASSFGSSYNEQFF.

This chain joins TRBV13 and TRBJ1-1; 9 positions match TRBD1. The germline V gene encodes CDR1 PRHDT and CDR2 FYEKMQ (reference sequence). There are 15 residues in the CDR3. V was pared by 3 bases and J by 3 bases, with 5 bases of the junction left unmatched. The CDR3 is CASSFLQGADTEAFF. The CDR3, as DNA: TGTGCCAGCAGCTTTTTACAGGGGGCTGACACTGAAGCTTTCTTT.

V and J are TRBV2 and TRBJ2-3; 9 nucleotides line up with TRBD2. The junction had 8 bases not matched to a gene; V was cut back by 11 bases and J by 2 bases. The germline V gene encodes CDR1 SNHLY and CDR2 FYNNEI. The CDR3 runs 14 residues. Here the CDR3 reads CAQSRTSDTDTQYF. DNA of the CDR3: TGTGCCCAATCTAGGACTAGCGACACAGATACGCAGTATTTT.

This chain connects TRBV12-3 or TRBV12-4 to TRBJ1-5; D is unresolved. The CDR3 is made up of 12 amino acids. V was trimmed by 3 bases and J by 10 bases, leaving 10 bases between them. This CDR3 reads CASSFNQEPQHF. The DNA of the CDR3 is TGTGCCAGCAGTTTCAACCAAGAACCCCAGCATTTT.

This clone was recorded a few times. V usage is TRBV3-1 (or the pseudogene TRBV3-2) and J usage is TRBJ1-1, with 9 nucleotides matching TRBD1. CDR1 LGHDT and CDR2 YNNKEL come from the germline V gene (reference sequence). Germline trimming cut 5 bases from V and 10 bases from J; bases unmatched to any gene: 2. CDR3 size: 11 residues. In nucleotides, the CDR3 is TGTGCCAGCAGCTCACAGGGGGCAGCTTTCTTT. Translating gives CASSSQGAAFF.

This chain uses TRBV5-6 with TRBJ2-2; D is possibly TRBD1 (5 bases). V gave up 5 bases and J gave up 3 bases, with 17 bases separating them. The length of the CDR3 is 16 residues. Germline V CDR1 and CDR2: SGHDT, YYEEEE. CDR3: CASSGGVRRDTGELFF. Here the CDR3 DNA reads TGTGCCAGCAGTGGTGGGGTCCGCAGGGACACCGGGGAGCTGTTTTTT.

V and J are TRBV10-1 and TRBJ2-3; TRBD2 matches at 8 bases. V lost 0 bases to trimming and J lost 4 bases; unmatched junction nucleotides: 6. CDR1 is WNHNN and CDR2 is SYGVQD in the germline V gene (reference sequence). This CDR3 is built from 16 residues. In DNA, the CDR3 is TGCGCCAGCAGTGAGTCCCAGCGGGAGTTCTCAGATACGCAGTATTTT. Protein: CASSESQREFSDTQYF.

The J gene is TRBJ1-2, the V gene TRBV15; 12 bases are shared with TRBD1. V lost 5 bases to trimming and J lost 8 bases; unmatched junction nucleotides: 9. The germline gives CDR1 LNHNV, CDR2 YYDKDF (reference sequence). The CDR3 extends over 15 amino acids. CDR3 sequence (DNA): TGTGCCACCAGCGGGGGGGACAGGGGGCGCCGGGGCTACACCTTC. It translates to CATSGGDRGRRGYTF.

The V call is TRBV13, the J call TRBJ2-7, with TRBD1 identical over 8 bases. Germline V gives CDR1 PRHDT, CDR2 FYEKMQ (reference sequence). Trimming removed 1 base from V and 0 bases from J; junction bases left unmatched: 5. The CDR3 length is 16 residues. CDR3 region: CASSLEDRASSYEQYF. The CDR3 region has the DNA TGTGCCAGCAGCTTAGAGGACAGGGCGAGCTCCTACGAGCAGTACTTC.

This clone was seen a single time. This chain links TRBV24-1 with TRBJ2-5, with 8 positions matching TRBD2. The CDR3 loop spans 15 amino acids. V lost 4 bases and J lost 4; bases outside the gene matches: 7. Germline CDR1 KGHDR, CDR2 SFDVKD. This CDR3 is CATSELAEEAETQYF. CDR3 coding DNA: TGTGCCACCAGTGAACTAGCGGAGGAGGCAGAGACCCAGTACTTC.

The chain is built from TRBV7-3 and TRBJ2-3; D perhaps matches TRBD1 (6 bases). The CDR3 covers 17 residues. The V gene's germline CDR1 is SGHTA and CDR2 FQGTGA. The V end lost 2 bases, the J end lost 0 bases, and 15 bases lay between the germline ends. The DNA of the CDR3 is TGTGCCAGCAGCTTAGGGCTGGGGACACGCAGCACAGATACGCAGTATTTT. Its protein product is CASSLGLGTRSTDTQYF. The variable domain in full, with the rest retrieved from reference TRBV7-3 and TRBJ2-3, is GAGVSQTPSNKVTEKGKYVELRCDPISGHTALYWYRQSLGQGPEFLIYFQGTGAADDSGLPNDRFFAVRPEGSVSTLKIQRTERGDSAVYLCASSLGLGTRSTDTQYFGPGTRLTVL.

The CDR3 reads CATSDLSTGTSSEQFF. In DNA, the CDR3 is TGTGCCACCAGTGATTTGTCGACGGGAACGAGTAGTGAGCAGTTCTTC. The J gene is TRBJ2-1, the V gene TRBV24-1; D may be TRBD2 (5 bases). CDR1 KGHDR and CDR2 SFDVKD come from the germline V gene. Trimming took 0 bases from V and 9 from J, leaving 17 bases between them. This CDR3 spans 16 amino acids.

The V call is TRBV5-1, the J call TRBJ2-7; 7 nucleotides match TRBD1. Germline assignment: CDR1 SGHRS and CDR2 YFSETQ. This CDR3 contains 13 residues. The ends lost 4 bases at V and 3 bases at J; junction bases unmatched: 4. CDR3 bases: TGCGCCAGCAGCGTAGGGACAGTCTACGAGCAGTACTTC. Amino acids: CASSVGTVYEQYF.

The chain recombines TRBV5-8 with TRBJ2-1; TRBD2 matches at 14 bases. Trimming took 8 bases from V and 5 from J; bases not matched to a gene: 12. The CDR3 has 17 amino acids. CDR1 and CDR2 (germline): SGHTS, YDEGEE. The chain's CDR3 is CASPTAWGLAGDNEQFF. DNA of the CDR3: TGTGCCAGTCCGACAGCATGGGGACTAGCGGGAGACAATGAGCAGTTCTTC.